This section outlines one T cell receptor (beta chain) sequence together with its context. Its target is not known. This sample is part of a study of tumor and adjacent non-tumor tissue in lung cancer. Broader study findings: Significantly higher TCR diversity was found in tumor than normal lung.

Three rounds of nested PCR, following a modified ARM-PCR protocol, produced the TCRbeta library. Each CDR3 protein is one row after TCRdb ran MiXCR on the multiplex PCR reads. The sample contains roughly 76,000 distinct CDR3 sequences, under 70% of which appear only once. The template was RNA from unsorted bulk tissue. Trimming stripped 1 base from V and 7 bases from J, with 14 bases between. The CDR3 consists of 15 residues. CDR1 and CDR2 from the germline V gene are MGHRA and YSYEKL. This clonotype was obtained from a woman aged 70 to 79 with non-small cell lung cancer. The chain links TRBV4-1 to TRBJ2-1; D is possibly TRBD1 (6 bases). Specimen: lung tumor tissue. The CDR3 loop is CASSQGFIGGNEQFF. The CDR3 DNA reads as TGCGCCAGCAGCCAAGGATTCATAGGGGGAAATGAGCAGTTCTTC.